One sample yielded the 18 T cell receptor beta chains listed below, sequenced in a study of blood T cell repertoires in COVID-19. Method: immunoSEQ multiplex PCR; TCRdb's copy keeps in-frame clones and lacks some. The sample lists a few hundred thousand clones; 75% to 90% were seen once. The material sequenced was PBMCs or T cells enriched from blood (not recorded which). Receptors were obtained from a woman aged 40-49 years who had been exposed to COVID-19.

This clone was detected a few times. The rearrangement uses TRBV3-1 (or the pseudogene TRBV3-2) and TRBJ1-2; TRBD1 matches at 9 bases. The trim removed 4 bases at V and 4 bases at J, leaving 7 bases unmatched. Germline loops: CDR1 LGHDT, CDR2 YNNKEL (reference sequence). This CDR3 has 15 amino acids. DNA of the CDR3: TGTGCCAGCAGCCCCCGGACAGGGGCCTCCTATGGCTACACCTTC. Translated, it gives CASSPRTGASYGYTF.

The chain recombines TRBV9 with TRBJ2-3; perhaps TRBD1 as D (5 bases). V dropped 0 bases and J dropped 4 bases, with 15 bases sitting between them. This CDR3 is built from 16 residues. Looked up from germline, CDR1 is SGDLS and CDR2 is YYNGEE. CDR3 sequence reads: CASSVGRQGRPDTQYF. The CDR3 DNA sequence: TGTGCCAGCAGCGTAGGTCGGCAGGGAAGGCCAGATACGCAGTATTTT.

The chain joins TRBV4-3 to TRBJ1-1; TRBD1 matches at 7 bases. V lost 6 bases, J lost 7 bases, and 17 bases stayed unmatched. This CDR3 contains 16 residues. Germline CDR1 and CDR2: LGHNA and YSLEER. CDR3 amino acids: CASSPGPRTGDLEAFF. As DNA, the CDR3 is TGCGCCAGCAGTCCAGGGCCCAGGACAGGAGATCTTGAAGCTTTCTTT.

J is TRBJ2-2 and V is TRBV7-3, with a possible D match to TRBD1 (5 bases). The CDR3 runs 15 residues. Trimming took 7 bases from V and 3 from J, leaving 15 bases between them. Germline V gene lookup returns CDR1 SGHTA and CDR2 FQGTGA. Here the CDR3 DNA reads TGTGCCAGCAAAAACACTGTGACAGACACCGGGGAGCTGTTTTTT. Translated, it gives CASKNTVTDTGELFF.

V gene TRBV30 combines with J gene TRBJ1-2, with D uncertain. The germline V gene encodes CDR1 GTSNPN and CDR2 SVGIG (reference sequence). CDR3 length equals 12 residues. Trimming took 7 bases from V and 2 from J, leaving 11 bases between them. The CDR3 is CASPPRNYGYTF. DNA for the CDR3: TGTGCCTCCCCCCCCAGGAACTATGGCTACACCTTC. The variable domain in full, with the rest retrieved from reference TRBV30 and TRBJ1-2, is SQTIHQWPATLVQPVGSPLSLECTVEGTSNPNLYWYRQAAGRGLQLLFYSVGIGQISSEVPQNLSASRPQDRQFILSSKKLLLSDSGFYLCASPPRNYGYTFGSGTRLTVV.

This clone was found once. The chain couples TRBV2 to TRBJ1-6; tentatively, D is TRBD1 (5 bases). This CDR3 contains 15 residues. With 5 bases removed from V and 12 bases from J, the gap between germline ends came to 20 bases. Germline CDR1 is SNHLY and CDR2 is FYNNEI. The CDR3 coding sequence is TGTGCCAGCAGTCCCGAAGTGGGGGGAATCGGACCCCTCCACTTT. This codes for CASSPEVGGIGPLHF. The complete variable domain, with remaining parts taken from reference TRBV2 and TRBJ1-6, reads EPEVTQTPSHQVTQMGQEVILRCVPISNHLYFYWYRQILGQKVEFLVSFYNNEISEKSEIFDDQFSVERPDGSNFTLKIRSTKLEDSAMYFCASSPEVGGIGPLHFGNGTRLTVT.

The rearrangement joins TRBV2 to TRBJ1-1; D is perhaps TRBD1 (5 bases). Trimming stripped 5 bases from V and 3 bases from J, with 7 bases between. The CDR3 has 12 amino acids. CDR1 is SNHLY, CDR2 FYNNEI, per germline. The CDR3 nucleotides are TGTGCCAGCAGTATCAGGGACACTGAAGCTTTCTTT. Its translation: CASSIRDTEAFF. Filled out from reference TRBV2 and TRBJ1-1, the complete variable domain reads EPEVTQTPSHQVTQMGQEVILRCVPISNHLYFYWYRQILGQKVEFLVSFYNNEISEKSEIFDDQFSVERPDGSNFTLKIRSTKLEDSAMYFCASSIRDTEAFFGQGTRLTVV.

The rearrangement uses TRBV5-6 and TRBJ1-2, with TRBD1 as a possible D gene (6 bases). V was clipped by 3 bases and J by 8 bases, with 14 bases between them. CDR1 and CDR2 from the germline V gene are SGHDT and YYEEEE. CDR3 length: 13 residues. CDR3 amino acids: CASSSLGGQGYTF. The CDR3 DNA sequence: TGTGCCAGCAGCTCCCTCGGGGGGCAAGGCTACACCTTC.

The CDR3 is CASSQTDRRAGGPNTEAFF. The DNA for the CDR3 is TGTGCCAGCAGCCAAACCGACCGTAGGGCAGGGGGACCGAACACTGAAGCTTTCTTT. This sequence joins TRBV3-1 (or the pseudogene TRBV3-2) and TRBJ1-1, with TRBD1 matching 7 bases. The CDR3 runs 19 residues. V trimming: 2 bases; J trimming: 1 base; junction bases outside the gene matches: 16. CDR1 and CDR2 (germline): LGHDT, YNNKEL (reference sequence).

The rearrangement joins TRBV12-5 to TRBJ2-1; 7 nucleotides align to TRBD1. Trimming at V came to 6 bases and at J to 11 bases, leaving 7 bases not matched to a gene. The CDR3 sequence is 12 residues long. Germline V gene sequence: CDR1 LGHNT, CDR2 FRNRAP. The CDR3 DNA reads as TGTGCTAGTGGCCCAAGGGACAGTAAGCAGTTCTTC. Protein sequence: CASGPRDSKQFF.

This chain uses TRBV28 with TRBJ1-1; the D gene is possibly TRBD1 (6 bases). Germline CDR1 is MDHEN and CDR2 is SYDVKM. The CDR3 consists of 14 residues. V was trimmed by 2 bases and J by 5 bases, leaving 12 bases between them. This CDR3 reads CASSLPQGLTEAFF. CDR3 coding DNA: TGTGCCAGCAGTTTACCACAGGGTCTGACTGAAGCTTTCTTT. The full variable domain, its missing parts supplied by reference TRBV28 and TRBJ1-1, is DVKVTQSSRYLVKRTGEKVFLECVQDMDHENMFWYRQDPGLGLRLIYFSYDVKMKEKGDIPEGYSVSREKKERFSLILESASTNQTSMYLCASSLPQGLTEAFFGQGTRLTVV.

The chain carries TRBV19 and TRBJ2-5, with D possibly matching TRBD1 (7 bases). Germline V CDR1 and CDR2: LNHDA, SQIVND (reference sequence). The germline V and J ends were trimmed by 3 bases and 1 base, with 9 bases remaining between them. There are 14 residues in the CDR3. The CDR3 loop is CASSIRGVQETQYF. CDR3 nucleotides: TGTGCCAGTAGTATCAGGGGGGTCCAAGAGACCCAGTACTTC.

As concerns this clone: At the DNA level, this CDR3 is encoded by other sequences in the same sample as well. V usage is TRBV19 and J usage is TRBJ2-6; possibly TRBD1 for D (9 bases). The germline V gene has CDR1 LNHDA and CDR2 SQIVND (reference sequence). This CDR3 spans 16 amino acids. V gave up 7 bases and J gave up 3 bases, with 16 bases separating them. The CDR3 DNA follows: TGTGCCAGTACGGGGACAGGGACTAGTGGGGCCAACGTCCTGACTTTC. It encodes CASTGTGTSGANVLTF. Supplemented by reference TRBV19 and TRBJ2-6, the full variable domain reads DGGITQSPKYLFRKEGQNVTLSCEQNLNHDAMYWYRQDPGQGLRLIYYSQIVNDFQKGDIAEGYSVSREKKESFPLTVTSAQKNPTAFYLCASTGTGTSGANVLTFGAGSRLTVL.

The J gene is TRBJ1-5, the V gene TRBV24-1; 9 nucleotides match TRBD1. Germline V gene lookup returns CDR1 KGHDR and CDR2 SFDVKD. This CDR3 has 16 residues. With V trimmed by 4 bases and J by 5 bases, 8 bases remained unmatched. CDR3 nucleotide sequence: TGTGCCACCAGTGACCCCCGGACAGGGGCGCATCAGCCCCAGCATTTT. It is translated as CATSDPRTGAHQPQHF.

The CDR3 region is CASRLGTSGGSTQYF. CDR3 sequence (DNA): TGTGCCAGTAGGCTAGGGACTAGCGGGGGGTCGACCCAGTACTTC. This chain joins TRBV19 and TRBJ2-5; TRBD2 aligns across 15 bases. J gave up 7 bases and V 6 bases, and 6 bases lay outside the gene matches. In germline, CDR1 is LNHDA, CDR2 SQIVND (reference sequence). CDR3 size: 15 residues.

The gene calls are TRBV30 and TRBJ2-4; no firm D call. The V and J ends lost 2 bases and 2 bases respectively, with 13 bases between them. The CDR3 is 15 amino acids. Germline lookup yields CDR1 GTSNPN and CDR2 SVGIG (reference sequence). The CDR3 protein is CAWSSLESTKNIQYF. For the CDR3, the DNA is TGTGCCTGGAGTTCCCTTGAGAGTACCAAAAACATTCAGTACTTC.

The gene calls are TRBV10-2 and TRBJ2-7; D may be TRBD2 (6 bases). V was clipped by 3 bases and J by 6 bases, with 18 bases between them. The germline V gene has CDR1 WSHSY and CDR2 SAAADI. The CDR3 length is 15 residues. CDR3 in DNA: TGCGCCAGCAGTGAAGGGACTCCCAGAAGGGCCGAGCAGTACGTC. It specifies CASSEGTPRRAEQYV.

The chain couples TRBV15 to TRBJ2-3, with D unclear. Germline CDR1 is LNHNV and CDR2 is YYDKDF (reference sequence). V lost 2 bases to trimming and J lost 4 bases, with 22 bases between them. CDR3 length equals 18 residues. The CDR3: CATSRLTNLLAMADTQYF. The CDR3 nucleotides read TGTGCCACCAGCAGATTAACTAATCTCTTGGCTATGGCAGATACGCAGTATTTT.